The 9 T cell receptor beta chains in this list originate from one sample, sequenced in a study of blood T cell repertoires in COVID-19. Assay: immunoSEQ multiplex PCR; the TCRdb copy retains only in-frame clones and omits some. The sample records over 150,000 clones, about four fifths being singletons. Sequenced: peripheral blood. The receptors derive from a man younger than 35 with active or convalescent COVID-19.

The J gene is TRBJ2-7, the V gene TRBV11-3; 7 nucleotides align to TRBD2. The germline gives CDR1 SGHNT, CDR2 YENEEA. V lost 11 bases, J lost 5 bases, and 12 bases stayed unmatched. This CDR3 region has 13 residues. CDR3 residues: CAGKTSSLHEQYF. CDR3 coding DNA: TGTGCCGGAAAGACTAGCTCTTTGCACGAGCAGTACTTC.

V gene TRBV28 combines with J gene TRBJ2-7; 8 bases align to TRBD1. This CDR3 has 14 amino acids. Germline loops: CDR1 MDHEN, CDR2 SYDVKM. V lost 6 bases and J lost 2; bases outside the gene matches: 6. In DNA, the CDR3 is TGTGCCAGCAGGTTACCGGGACAGGCCTACGAGCAGTACTTC. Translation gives CASRLPGQAYEQYF.

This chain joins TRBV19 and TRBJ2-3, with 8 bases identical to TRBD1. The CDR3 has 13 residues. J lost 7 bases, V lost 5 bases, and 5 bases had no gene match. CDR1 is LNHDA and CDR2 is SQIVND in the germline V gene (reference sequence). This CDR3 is CASSPGQVNTQYF. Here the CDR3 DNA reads TGTGCCAGTAGTCCGGGACAGGTTAATACGCAGTATTTT.

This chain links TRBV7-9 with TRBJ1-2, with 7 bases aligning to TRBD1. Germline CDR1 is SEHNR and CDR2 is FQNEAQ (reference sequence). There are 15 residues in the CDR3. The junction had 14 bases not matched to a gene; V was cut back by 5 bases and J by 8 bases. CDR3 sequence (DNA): TGTGCCAGCAGCCTTCCCGGGACAGTCGGGACGGGCTACACCTTC. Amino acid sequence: CASSLPGTVGTGYTF.

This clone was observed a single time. CDR3 coding DNA: TGTGCCAGCAGCCCCGCCGGGACAGGGCTTTACGAGCAGTACTTC. Translated, it gives CASSPAGTGLYEQYF. V usage is TRBV7-9 and J usage is TRBJ2-7, with TRBD1 identical over 9 bases. CDR3 length equals 15 residues. The trim removed 5 bases at V and 4 bases at J, leaving 9 bases unmatched. Germline V CDR1 and CDR2: SEHNR, FQNEAQ (reference sequence). Complete variable domain (other parts from reference TRBV7-9 and TRBJ2-7): DTGVSQNPRHKITKRGQNVTFRCDPISEHNRLYWYRQTLGQGPEFLTYFQNEAQLEKSRLLSDRFSAERPKGSFSTLEIQRTEQGDSAMYLCASSPAGTGLYEQYFGPGTRLTVT.

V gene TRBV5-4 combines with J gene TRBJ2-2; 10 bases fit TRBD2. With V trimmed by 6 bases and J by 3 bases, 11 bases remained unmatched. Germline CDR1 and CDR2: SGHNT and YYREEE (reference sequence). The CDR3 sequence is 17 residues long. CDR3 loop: CASNMGSGRVYTGELFF. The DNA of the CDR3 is TGTGCCAGCAATATGGGGAGCGGGAGGGTGTACACCGGGGAGCTGTTTTTT.

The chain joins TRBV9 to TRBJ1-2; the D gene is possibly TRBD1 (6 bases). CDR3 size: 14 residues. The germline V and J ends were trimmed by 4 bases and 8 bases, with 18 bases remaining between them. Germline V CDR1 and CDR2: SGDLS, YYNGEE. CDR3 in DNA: TGTGCCAGCAGCCCCCAAGGGGGGGCGGAGGGCTACACCTTC. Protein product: CASSPQGGAEGYTF.

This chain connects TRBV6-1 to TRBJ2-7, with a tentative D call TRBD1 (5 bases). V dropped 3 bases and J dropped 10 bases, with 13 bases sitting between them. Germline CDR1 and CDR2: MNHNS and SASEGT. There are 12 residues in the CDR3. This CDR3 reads CASSDEARTQYF. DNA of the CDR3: TGTGCCAGCAGTGATGAGGCCCGGACACAGTACTTC.

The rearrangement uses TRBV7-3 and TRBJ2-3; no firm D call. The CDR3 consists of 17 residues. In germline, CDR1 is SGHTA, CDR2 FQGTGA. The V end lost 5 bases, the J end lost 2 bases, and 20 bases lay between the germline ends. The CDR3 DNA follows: TGTGCCAGCAGCGCGGCGTCGACCCCGATCAACACAGATACGCAGTATTTT. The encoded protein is CASSAASTPINTDTQYF.